Shown below are 4 T cell receptor beta chains from a single sample sequenced in a study of T-cell reconstitution after alpha-beta-depleted transplantation in children. For TCRbeta, the library was prepared with unique molecular identifiers. MiXCR, applied by TCRdb to the PCR reads, yields one record per CDR3 protein. The sample includes around 700,000 distinct CDR3 sequences, roughly 13% of them seen just once. Here the sequenced sample was PBMCs, taken before TCRalphabeta/CD19-depleted stem cell transplant. These receptors were taken from a girl aged 2 to 10 with congenital amegakaryocytic thrombocytopenia, due to receive a stem cell transplant.

This clonotype was observed a few times. This chain uses TRBV12-3 or TRBV12-4 with TRBJ1-5; D gene unclear. Between the trimmed V and J ends, which lost 3 bases and 0 bases, there was a span of 6 bases. This CDR3 has 14 residues. CDR3 DNA: TGTGCCAGCAGTTTTGTTAATAGCAATCAGCCCCAGCATTTT. This codes for CASSFVNSNQPQHF.

This clonotype was observed a handful of times. CDR3 residues: CSASTSLALEQYF. The CDR3, as DNA: TGCAGTGCTAGTACCTCCCTAGCTCTCGAGCAGTACTTC. This chain joins TRBV20-1 and TRBJ2-7, with a tentative D call TRBD2 (5 bases). The CDR3 is 13 residues long. Per germline, CDR1 DFQATT and CDR2 SNEGSKA (reference sequence). Trimming pared 3 bases from V and 6 bases from J, leaving 15 bases between.

This clonotype was detected many times. The chain couples TRBV10-3 to TRBJ1-1, with D maybe TRBD1 (5 bases). V gave up 0 bases and J gave up 1 base, with 9 bases separating them. Germline V gives CDR1 ENHRY, CDR2 SYGVKD. This CDR3 has 15 residues. The CDR3 coding sequence is TGTGCCATCAGTGAGTCGATACAGGCGAACACTGAAGCTTTCTTT. This codes for CAISESIQANTEAFF.

This chain links TRBV27 with TRBJ2-7; D is unclear. V lost 5 bases and J lost 5, with 22 bases in between. CDR1 and CDR2 (germline): MNHEY, SMNVEV (reference sequence). The CDR3 runs to 16 residues. As DNA, the CDR3 is TGTGCCAGCAGTCTCAAGGGTGCGGCAACCGTCCACGAGCAGTACTTC. Translating gives CASSLKGAATVHEQYF.